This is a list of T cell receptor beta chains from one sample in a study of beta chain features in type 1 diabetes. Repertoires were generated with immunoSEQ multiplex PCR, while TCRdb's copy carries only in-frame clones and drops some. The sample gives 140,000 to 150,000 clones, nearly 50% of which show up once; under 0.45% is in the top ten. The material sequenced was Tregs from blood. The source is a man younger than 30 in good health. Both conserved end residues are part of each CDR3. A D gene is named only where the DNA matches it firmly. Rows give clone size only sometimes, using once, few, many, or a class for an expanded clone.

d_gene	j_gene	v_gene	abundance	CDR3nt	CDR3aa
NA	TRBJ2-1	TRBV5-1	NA	TGCGCCAGCAGCTTGGGTTTTAGGACAACCTCCTACAATGAGCAGTTCTTC	CASSLGFRTTSYNEQFF
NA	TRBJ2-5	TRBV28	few	TGTGCCAGCAGTTTACCTTACCAGGGACTCCGAGAGACCCAGTACTTC	CASSLPYQGLRETQYF
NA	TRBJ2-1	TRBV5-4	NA	TGTGCCAGCAGCTTAATCGGGGAGCAGTTCTTC	CASSLIGEQFF
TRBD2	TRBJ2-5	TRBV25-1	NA	TGTGCCAGCAGCGTACTAGCGGGAGCAGCGGGGAGCGAGACCCAGTACTTC	CASSVLAGAAGSETQYF
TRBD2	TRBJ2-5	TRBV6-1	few	TGTGCCAGCAGTGAAAGTCTCAGCGTACTAGCGGGAAAGACCCAGTACTTC	CASSESLSVLAGKTQYF
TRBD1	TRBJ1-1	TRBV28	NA	TGTGCCAGCAGTACGGTAGGGACAGTAAACACTGAAGCTTTCTTT	CASSTVGTVNTEAFF
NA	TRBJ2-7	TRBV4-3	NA	TGCGCCAGCAGCCAAGATTGGGTGGGAGCCACCTACGAGCAGTACTTC	CASSQDWVGATYEQYF
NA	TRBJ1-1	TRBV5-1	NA	TGCGCCAGCAGCCCGCTCGGACAGTTACCGAGGACTGAAGCTTTCTTT	CASSPLGQLPRTEAFF
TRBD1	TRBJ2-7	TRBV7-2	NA	TGTGCCAGCAGAACAAGACAGGGGAGCAACGAGCAGTACTTC	CASRTRQGSNEQYF
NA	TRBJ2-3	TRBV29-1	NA	TGCAGCGTTCGGAGGACGACCCGCACAGATACGCAGTATTTT	CSVRRTTRTDTQYF
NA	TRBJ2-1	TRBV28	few	TGTGCCAGCAGTTTACGAGGGTTAAGGGAATACAATGAGCAGTTCTTC	CASSLRGLREYNEQFF
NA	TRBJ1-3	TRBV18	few	TGTGCCAGCTCAGTTATTTCTGGAAACACCATATATTTT	CASSVISGNTIYF
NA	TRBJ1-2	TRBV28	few	TGTGCCAGCAGGTCGACAGGCAACTATGGCTACACCTTC	CASRSTGNYGYTF
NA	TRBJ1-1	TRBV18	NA	TGTGCCAGCTCACCAAGAGTGACAGGTACCGGCGCTGAAGCTTTCTTT	CASSPRVTGTGAEAFF
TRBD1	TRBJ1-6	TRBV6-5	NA	TGTGCCAGCAGTTACTGGGACAGAGATAATTCACCCCTCCACTTT	CASSYWDRDNSPLHF
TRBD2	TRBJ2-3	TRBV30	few	TGTGCCTGGAGGCTAGCGGGAGCAAAAGATACGCAGTATTTT	CAWRLAGAKDTQYF
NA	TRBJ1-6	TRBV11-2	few	TGTGCCAGCAGCTCCCGGAGCGGGGACTCACCCCTCCACTTT	CASSSRSGDSPLHF
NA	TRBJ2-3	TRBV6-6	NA	TGTGCCAGCAGTTACGGCCATACGCAGTATTTT	CASSYGHTQYF
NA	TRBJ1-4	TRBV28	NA	TGTGCCAGCAGTTTATCCCTGGGGGCTATTGAAAAACTGTTTTTT	CASSLSLGAIEKLFF
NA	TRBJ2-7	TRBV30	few	TGTGCCTGGAGTGTATCGGAGGGTAACGAGCAGTACTTC	CAWSVSEGNEQYF
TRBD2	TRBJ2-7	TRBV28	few	TGTGCCAGCAGCCCGTTAGCGGGAGGGGGCTCCTACGAGCAGTACTTC	CASSPLAGGGSYEQYF
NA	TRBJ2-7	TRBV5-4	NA	TGTGCCAGCAGACTAGACGTAAATTCGCACGAGCAGTACTTC	CASRLDVNSHEQYF
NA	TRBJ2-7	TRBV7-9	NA	TGTGCCAGCAGCTTAGAGCTAGTAGAGCAGTACTTC	CASSLELVEQYF
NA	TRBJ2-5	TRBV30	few	TGTGCCTGGAGTCGGGGCCAAGAGACCCAGTACTTC	CAWSRGQETQYF
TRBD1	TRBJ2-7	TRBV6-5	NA	TGTGCCAGCAGTTACGGGACAGGGGTTTCCTACGAGCAGTACTTC	CASSYGTGVSYEQYF
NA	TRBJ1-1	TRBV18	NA	TGTGCCAGCTCACCCTACGGGGTCGGGAACACTGAAGCTTTCTTT	CASSPYGVGNTEAFF
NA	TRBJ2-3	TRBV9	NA	TGTGCCAGCAGCCTCTCCACTTTTACAGATACGCAGTATTTT	CASSLSTFTDTQYF
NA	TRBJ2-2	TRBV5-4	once	TGTGCCAGCAGCTTAGGGGTCGGGGAGCTGTTTTTT	CASSLGVGELFF
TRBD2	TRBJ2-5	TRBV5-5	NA	TGTGCCAGCAGCTACGGACTAGCGGGAGTCCCCGAGACCCAGTACTTC	CASSYGLAGVPETQYF
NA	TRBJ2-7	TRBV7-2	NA	TGTGCCAGCAGCTTCGCCTACGAGCAGTACTTC	CASSFAYEQYF
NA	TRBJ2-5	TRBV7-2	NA	TGTGCCAGCAGCCCCCGTCCGGACAAGGAGACCCAGTACTTC	CASSPRPDKETQYF
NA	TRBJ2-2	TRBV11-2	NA	TGTGCCAGCAGCTTCGTAGGGGACACCGGGGAGCTGTTTTTT	CASSFVGDTGELFF
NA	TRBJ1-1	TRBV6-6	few	TGTGCCAGCAGTTATCCGGGACATCTGAACACTGAAGCTTTCTTT	CASSYPGHLNTEAFF
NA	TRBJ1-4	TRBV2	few	TGTGCCAGCAGCGAGGGACATCGGAAACTGTTTTTT	CASSEGHRKLFF
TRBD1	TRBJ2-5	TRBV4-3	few	TGCGCCAGCAGCCCCGGGACAGGGTGGGCGGAGCAGTACTTC	CASSPGTGWAEQYF
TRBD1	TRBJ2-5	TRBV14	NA	TGTGCCAGCAGCCGCATACAGGGGGCGTTGGGAGAGACCCAGTACTTC	CASSRIQGALGETQYF
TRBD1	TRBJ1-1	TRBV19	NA	TGTGCCAGTAGCACACACGACAGGGGCACTGAAGCTTTCTTT	CASSTHDRGTEAFF
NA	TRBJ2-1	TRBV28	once	TGTGCCAGCAGTTTACCCCCTGAGGGAGCGTCCTACAATGAGCAGTTCTTC	CASSLPPEGASYNEQFF
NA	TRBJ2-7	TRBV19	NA	TGTGCCAGTAGTCAACAGGGTGTTAGCTCCTACGAGCAGTACTTC	CASSQQGVSSYEQYF
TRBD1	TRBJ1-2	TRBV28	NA	TGTGCCAGCAGTCAGGGGGGTGCTCTCGGCTACACCTTC	CASSQGGALGYTF
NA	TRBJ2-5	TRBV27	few	TGTGCCAGCAGTTTATCCGGAGTTGGGACCCAGTACTTC	CASSLSGVGTQYF
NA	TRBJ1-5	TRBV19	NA	TGTGCCAGTAGTCTAACCCAGGGGTATCAGCCCCAGCATTTT	CASSLTQGYQPQHF
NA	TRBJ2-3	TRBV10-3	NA	TGTGCCATCAGTGGGAGGGCGACAGATACGCAGTATTTT	CAISGRATDTQYF
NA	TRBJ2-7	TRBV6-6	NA	TGTGCCAGCAGTCAAAGACAGGGATTGGGTACGGGAGTTGAGTACTTC	CASSQRQGLGTGVEYF
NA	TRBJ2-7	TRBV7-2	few	TGTGCCAGCAGCTTAATAATGGCGGGGTGGTACGAGCAGTACTTC	CASSLIMAGWYEQYF
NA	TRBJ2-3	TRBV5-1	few	TGCGCCAGCAGCTTGGCGGCAGATACGCAGTATTTT	CASSLAADTQYF
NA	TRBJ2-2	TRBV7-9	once	TGTGCCAGCAGCTTAGCCGGGGGCACCGGGGAGCTGTTTTTT	CASSLAGGTGELFF
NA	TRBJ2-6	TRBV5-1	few	TGCGCCAGCAGCGTGGGGGGCCAGGGTCGGTTTTGGGCCAACGTCCTGACTTTC	CASSVGGQGRFWANVLTF
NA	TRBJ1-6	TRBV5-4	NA	TGTGCCAGCAGCTTCCGGGATTCACCCCTCCACTTT	CASSFRDSPLHF
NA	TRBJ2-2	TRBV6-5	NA	TGTGCCAGTAGTAGAGACACCGGGGAGCTGTTTTTT	CASSRDTGELFF
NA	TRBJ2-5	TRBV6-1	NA	TGTGCCAGCAGCAGAACAGAGTACCAAGAGACCCAGTACTTC	CASSRTEYQETQYF
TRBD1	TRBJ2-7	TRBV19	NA	TGTGCCAGTAGTCCCCGACAGGGGGCGTACTACGAGCAGTACTTC	CASSPRQGAYYEQYF
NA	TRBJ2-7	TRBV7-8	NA	TGTGCCAGCAGCCCGGGGTCGGGGGTCGAGCAGTACTTC	CASSPGSGVEQYF
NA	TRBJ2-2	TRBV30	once	TGTGCCTCCCCCCTCCGGGGCAGGGGAAACACCGGGGAGCTGTTTTTT	CASPLRGRGNTGELFF